This entry is about one T cell receptor beta chain. Its antigen remains unknown. This sample is part of a study of blood T cells in healthy people across ages. Study results and limitations: In these data, TCR beta diversity tracked strongly with naive T cell percentage.

A second PCR, run for roughly 7 to 11 cycles, used a sample-barcoded 5' primer plus a J-beta primer mix. MiXCR was run by TCRdb on the 5' RACE reads, yielding one entry per CDR3 protein. This sample carries about 1.4 million distinct CDR3 sequences, around 59% of them seen once, and the ten largest clones take about 6.7%. Germline CDR1 reads MDHEN; CDR2 reads SYDVKM. Trimming removed 8 bases from V and 7 bases from J, with 18 bases in between. This CDR3 contains 14 residues. The authors extracted at least 5 micrograms of total RNA per sample. V usage is TRBV28 and J usage is TRBJ1-5; maybe TRBD1 (6 bases). The TCR originated in a man aged 18 to 35 in good health. Sequencing was carried out using blood. CDR3 DNA sequence: TGTGCCAGCGGGCCACAGGGACCGGGGCAGCCCCAGCATTTT. Amino acid sequence: CASGPQGPGQPQHF.